This T cell receptor beta chain was captured in a study of preoperative IRX-2 immunotherapy in early breast cancer. Here immunoSEQ multiplex PCR was the method, and the copy in TCRdb shows in-frame clones only, minus some. The repertoire includes roughly 26,000 clones, approximately 90% of them detected once, and less than 35% sits in the top ten. Treatment indicated: preoperative locoregional IRX-2 cytokine immunotherapy. Samples came from a phase Ib trial of preoperative locoregional IRX-2 cytokine immunotherapy. CDR3 length: 15 residues. Germline-derived CDR1 and CDR2 are LNHDA and SQIVND (reference sequence). V gave up 7 bases and J gave up 6 bases, with 20 bases separating them.

Sample: tumor tissue, taken after IRX-2 immunotherapy. The receptor's source is a human donor with breast cancer. The chain couples TRBV19 to TRBJ2-3; the D gene could be TRBD1 or TRBD2 (5 bases each). The CDR3 bases are TGTGCCAGTACCCCCGGGGACGGACGGACGGATACGCAGTATTTT. This codes for CASTPGDGRTDTQYF.